These 8 T cell receptor beta chains share one sample of origin, sequenced in a study of blood T cell repertoires in COVID-19. TCRdb's copy holds only in-frame clones and misses some; the assay was immunoSEQ multiplex PCR. The repertoire holds some 20,000 clones, with around nine tenths as singletons. Sequencing input: peripheral blood. The receptors originated from a human donor in a cohort sampled during active COVID-19.

The chain uses TRBV5-5 and TRBJ1-5, with 7 bases fitting TRBD1. The CDR3 has 14 residues. The germline CDR1 and CDR2 sequences are SGHKS and YYEKEE (reference sequence). With 4 bases clipped from V and 7 bases from J, the junction kept 8 bases outside the gene matches. The CDR3 DNA sequence: TGTGCCAGCAGCCCAGGACAGGCGAGACAGCCCCAGCATTTT. This codes for CASSPGQARQPQHF.

The CDR3 spells CAWRLGQYYEQYF. CDR3 DNA sequence: TGTGCCTGGAGACTTGGACAGTACTACGAGCAGTACTTC. The rearrangement uses TRBV30 and TRBJ2-7, with D possibly matching TRBD1 (6 bases). CDR1 is GTSNPN and CDR2 is SVGIG in the germline V gene (reference sequence). The CDR3 has 13 amino acids. V was shortened by 3 bases and J by 3 bases, with 12 bases between the two germline ends.

This clone was recorded a few times. V and J are TRBV7-8 and TRBJ1-1; D is uncertain. Looked up from germline, CDR1 is SGHVS and CDR2 is FQNEAQ. Trimming stripped 2 bases from V and 3 bases from J, with 10 bases between. The CDR3 totals 14 residues. The CDR3 protein is CASSLNFLYTEAFF. DNA of the CDR3: TGTGCCAGCAGCTTAAATTTTCTGTACACTGAAGCTTTCTTT.

The chain employs TRBV11-2 and TRBJ1-2, with D unclear. The CDR3 contains 14 residues. Germline V gene lookup returns CDR1 SGHAT and CDR2 FQNNGV. Trimming left V 2 bases short and J 6 bases short, with 13 bases between. CDR3 region: CASSLNPGVDGYTF. Written as DNA, the CDR3 is TGTGCCAGCAGCTTAAACCCAGGCGTTGATGGCTACACCTTC.

The rearrangement links TRBV30 to TRBJ1-2, with 7 bases fitting TRBD1. V dropped 4 bases and J dropped 1; count of bases not matched to a gene: 9. Germline lookup yields CDR1 GTSNPN and CDR2 SVGIG (reference sequence). The CDR3 contains 15 residues. The CDR3, as DNA: TGTGCCTGGACCCGGAGGGGGCAGGATAACTATGGCTACACCTTC. Amino acids: CAWTRRGQDNYGYTF.

The chain recombines TRBV4-1 with TRBJ1-5; D might be TRBD1 (6 bases). Germline-derived CDR1 and CDR2 are MGHRA and YSYEKL. V was shortened by 1 base and J by 0 bases, with 19 bases between the two germline ends. This CDR3 has 19 amino acids. The CDR3 nucleotides are TGCGCCAGCAGCCAAGGCCTGAGGGAGGGGGTCTATAGCAATCAGCCCCAGCATTTT. It encodes CASSQGLREGVYSNQPQHF.

The V and J genes are TRBV13 and TRBJ1-1; D remains unclear. CDR1 and CDR2 (germline): PRHDT, FYEKMQ (reference sequence). There are 13 residues in the CDR3. V was clipped by 4 bases and J by 0 bases, with 6 bases between them. The CDR3 sequence is CASSYNMNTEAFF. The CDR3 DNA sequence: TGTGCCAGCAGCTATAACATGAACACTGAAGCTTTCTTT.

The gene calls are TRBV6-5 and TRBJ1-1; 11 positions match TRBD1. Germline V lookup: CDR1 MNHEY, CDR2 SVGAGI. This CDR3 is built from 15 residues. With 5 bases clipped from V and 5 bases from J, the junction kept 7 bases outside the gene matches. The CDR3 here is CASSHQGTGGTEAFF. In DNA, the CDR3 is TGTGCCAGCAGTCACCAAGGGACAGGGGGAACTGAAGCTTTCTTT.